The source of this T cell receptor beta chain is a study of blood T cell repertoires in COVID-19. A single count supports this clone. This table comes from immunoSEQ multiplex PCR, and its TCRdb copy is limited to in-frame clones, with some not included. Of 330,000 or so clones listed, 80% to 90% are singletons. The sequenced sample was PBMCs or T cells enriched from blood (not recorded which). The receptor was isolated from a man aged 35-49 years in a cohort exposed to, infected with or recovered from COVID-19 (not recorded which).

CDR3 loop: CSAWTASGYTF. The CDR3 DNA reads TGCAGTGCCTGGACAGCAAGCGGCTACACCTTC. The genes are TRBV20-1 and TRBJ1-2; D may be TRBD1 (6 bases). This CDR3 has 11 residues. CDR1 and CDR2 from the germline V gene are DFQATT and SNEGSKA (reference sequence). V was pared by 6 bases and J by 8 bases, with 13 bases between.